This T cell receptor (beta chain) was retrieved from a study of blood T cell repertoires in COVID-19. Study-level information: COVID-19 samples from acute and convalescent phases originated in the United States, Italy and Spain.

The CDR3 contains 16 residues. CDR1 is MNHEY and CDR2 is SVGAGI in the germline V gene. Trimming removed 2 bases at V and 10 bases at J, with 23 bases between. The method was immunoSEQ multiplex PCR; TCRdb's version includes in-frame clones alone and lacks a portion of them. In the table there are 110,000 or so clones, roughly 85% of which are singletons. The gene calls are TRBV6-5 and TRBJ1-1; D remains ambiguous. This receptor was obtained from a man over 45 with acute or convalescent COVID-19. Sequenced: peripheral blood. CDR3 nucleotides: TGTGCCAGCAGTTACGATGCTCCGACAATTTTGAGCGGAGCTTTCTTT. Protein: CASSYDAPTILSGAFF.